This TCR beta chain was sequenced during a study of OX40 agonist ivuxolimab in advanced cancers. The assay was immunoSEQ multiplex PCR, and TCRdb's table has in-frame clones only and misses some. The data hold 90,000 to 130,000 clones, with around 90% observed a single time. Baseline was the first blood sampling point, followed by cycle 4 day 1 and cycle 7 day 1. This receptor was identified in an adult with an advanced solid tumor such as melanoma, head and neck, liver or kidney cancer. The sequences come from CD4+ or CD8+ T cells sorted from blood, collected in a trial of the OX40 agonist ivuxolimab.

The CDR3 here is CASSPRTGGAEKLFF. The CDR3 DNA reads as TGTGCCAGCTCACCACGGACAGGGGGCGCCGAAAAACTGTTTTTT. The J gene is TRBJ1-4, the V gene TRBV18; 11 bases match TRBD1. V trimming: 1 base; J trimming: 8 bases; junction bases outside the gene matches: 3. Germline V gives CDR1 KGHSH, CDR2 LQKENI. CDR3 length equals 15 residues.